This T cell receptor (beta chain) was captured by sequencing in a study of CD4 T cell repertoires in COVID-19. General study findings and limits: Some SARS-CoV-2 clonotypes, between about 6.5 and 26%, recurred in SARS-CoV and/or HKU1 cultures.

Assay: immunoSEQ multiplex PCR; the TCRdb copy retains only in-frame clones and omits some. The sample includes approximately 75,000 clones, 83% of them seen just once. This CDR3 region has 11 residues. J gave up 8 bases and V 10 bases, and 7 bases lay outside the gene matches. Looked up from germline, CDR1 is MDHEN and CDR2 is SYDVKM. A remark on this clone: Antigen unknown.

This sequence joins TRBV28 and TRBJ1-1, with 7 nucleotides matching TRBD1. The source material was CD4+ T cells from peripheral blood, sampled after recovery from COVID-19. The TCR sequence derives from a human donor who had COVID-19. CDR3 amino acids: CATQGGREAFF. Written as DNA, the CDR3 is TGTGCCACTCAGGGGGGTAGGGAAGCTTTCTTT.